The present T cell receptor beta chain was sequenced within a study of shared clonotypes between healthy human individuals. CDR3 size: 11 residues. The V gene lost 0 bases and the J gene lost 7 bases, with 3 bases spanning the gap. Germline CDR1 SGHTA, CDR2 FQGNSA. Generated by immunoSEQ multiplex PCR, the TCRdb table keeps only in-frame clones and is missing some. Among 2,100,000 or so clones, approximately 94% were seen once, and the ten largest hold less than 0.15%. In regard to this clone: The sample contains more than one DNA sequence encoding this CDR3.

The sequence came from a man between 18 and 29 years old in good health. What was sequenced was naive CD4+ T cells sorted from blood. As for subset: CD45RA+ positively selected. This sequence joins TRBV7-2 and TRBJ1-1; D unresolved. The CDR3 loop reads CASSLAFEAFF. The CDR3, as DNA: TGTGCCAGCAGCTTAGCGTTTGAAGCTTTCTTT.